This entry concerns a single TCR beta chain. Its antigen is currently not known. Base quality data are lacking; no much larger clone is found one base away. The CDR3 holds 15 amino acids from the cysteine to the phenylalanine. This entry keeps only the CDR3 DNA: 45 bases, framed from base 1. The germline V gene specifies SGDLS as CDR1 and YYNGEE as CDR2. The V end gives up 2 bases and the J end 5 bases, leaving 6 bases in the junction not matched to a gene. The data originate from a study of T cell changes during pregnancy in multiple sclerosis (dated by TCRdb to about 2019). About the investigation overall: The study examined how the T cell repertoire changed over the course of pregnancy in women with multiple sclerosis.

The library was made by the immunoSEQ multiplex PCR assay. TCRdb's version of the immuneACCESS table is confined to in-frame rearrangements and falls short of the full clone set. An unresolved V gene accounts for under half of the shortfall where checked; the remainder is of unknown origin. Recorded for this sample are 30,000 to 45,000 clones; 88% of them occurred a single time. The ten largest clones add up to 0.9% to 1.5% of the sample. The sample in question was CD4+ T cells from peripheral blood mononuclear cells, obtained before pregnancy. The chain employs TRBV9 and TRBJ2-3; the junction holds 9 bases that match TRBD2. The origin of this receptor is a female donor with multiple sclerosis, enrolled in a pregnancy study. Here the CDR3 is given as CASSVLAGVIDTQYF. The DNA reads as follows: TGTGCCAGCAGCGTGTTAGCGGGAGTAATAGATACGCAGTATTTT.